Shown below are 16 T cell receptor beta chains from a single sample sequenced in a study of naive and memory T cell subsets. Both TRBC1 and TRBC2 were covered by a beta constant-region primer of two equimolar oligonucleotides. The ligated cDNA underwent four PCR rounds using SP2 and nested alpha and beta constant-region primers. TCRdb called the UMI-ligation and nested PCR reads again in MiXCR, with one record for every CDR3 protein. Of roughly 17,000 distinct CDR3 sequences detected, approximately 9% appear once; the ten largest clones hold about 21%. What was sequenced was central memory CD8+ T cells from blood. These receptors all stem from a human donor in good health.

This clonotype has a count of ten or more. The CDR3 DNA reads as TGTGCGACTAGCGGGGGGTTGGGCACAGATACGCAGTATTTT. It codes for CATSGGLGTDTQYF. V usage is TRBV28 and J usage is TRBJ2-3, with 13 bases fitting TRBD2. CDR1 and CDR2 from the germline V gene are MDHEN and SYDVKM. This CDR3 region has 14 residues.

This chain joins TRBV7-9 and TRBJ2-1, with D perhaps being TRBD1 or TRBD2 (6 bases each). The CDR3 is made up of 21 amino acids. Germline loops: CDR1 SEHNR, CDR2 FQNEAQ (reference sequence). V lost 1 base, J lost 1 base, and 26 bases lay in between. The CDR3 sequence is CASSLVGGLSTGRNSYNEQFF. The CDR3 DNA follows: TGTGCCAGCAGCTTAGTAGGGGGGTTGTCGACCGGGAGAAATTCCTACAATGAGCAGTTCTTC. Variable domain in full (rest from reference TRBV7-9 and TRBJ2-1): DTGVSQNPRHKITKRGQNVTFRCDPISEHNRLYWYRQTLGQGPEFLTYFQNEAQLEKSRLLSDRFSAERPKGSFSTLEIQRTEQGDSAMYLCASSLVGGLSTGRNSYNEQFFGPGTRLTVL.

The J gene is TRBJ2-7, the V gene TRBV30, with D possibly TRBD2 on 5 matching bases. V was clipped by 0 bases and J by 7 bases, with 19 bases between them. This CDR3 is built from 15 residues. The germline CDR1 and CDR2 sequences are GTSNPN and SVGIG (reference sequence). The CDR3 reads CAWSVGPGTPGEQYF. The DNA for the CDR3 is TGTGCCTGGAGTGTTGGCCCAGGCACCCCGGGGGAGCAGTACTTC.

The genes are TRBV12-3 or TRBV12-4 and TRBJ1-6, with D perhaps matching TRBD1 (5 bases). The CDR3 loop spans 12 amino acids. V lost 8 bases to trimming and J lost 13 bases, with 15 bases between them. The CDR3: CASGASWGPLHF. The CDR3 DNA reads TGTGCCAGCGGGGCCTCATGGGGTCCCCTCCACTTT.

This clonotype occurred a few times. The V gene is TRBV9, the J gene TRBJ2-5; weak D call: TRBD2 (6 bases). The V gene's germline CDR1 is SGDLS and CDR2 YYNGEE. Trimming stripped 2 bases from V and 0 bases from J, with 8 bases between. The CDR3 runs to 14 residues. The CDR3 loop is CASSVPGDQETQYF. CDR3 coding DNA: TGTGCCAGCAGCGTCCCGGGGGACCAAGAGACCCAGTACTTC.

The genes are TRBV4-3 and TRBJ2-2; tentatively, D is TRBD2 (6 bases). CDR1 LGHNA and CDR2 YSLEER come from the germline V gene. CDR3 size: 14 residues. Between the trimmed V and J ends, which lost 7 bases and 6 bases, there was a span of 15 bases. CDR3 residues: CASNWRGSAGELFF. The DNA for the CDR3 is TGCGCCAGCAATTGGCGGGGTTCTGCCGGGGAGCTGTTTTTT.

At least ten counts were recorded for this clonotype. The chain recombines TRBV7-3 with TRBJ2-1; the D is unclear. V was trimmed by 0 bases and J by 2 bases, leaving 2 bases between them. The germline CDR1 and CDR2 sequences are SGHTA and FQGTGA. The CDR3 sequence is 13 residues long. The chain's CDR3 is CASSLTAYNEQFF. CDR3 nucleotides: TGTGCCAGCAGCTTAACAGCCTACAATGAGCAGTTCTTC.

V gene TRBV7-9 combines with J gene TRBJ2-3; D gene unclear. The germline V gene has CDR1 SEHNR and CDR2 FQNEAQ (reference sequence). Trimming took 0 bases from V and 5 from J, leaving 9 bases between them. The CDR3 consists of 14 residues. The CDR3 sequence: CASSLAVQLDTQYF. CDR3 sequence (DNA): TGTGCCAGCAGCTTAGCTGTCCAGTTAGATACGCAGTATTTT.

The chain links TRBV27 to TRBJ2-7, with 9 bases identical to TRBD2. V dropped 2 bases and J dropped 3; count of bases not matched to a gene: 2. In germline, CDR1 is MNHEY, CDR2 SMNVEV (reference sequence). The CDR3 runs 14 residues. DNA for the CDR3: TGTGCCAGCAGTTTAGCGGGAGGGATCTACGAGCAGTACTTC. This translates into CASSLAGGIYEQYF.

This clonotype was found many times. The rearrangement links TRBV30 to TRBJ1-1; no clear D. Germline V gene lookup returns CDR1 GTSNPN and CDR2 SVGIG (reference sequence). Trimming cost V 1 base and J 4 bases, with 10 bases left between them. The CDR3 totals 13 residues. The CDR3 DNA reads TGTGCCTGGAGTGATTCGATCAGCACTGAAGCTTTCTTT. It specifies CAWSDSISTEAFF.

This clonotype was counted ten times or more. V usage is TRBV15 and J usage is TRBJ2-7; no clear D. This CDR3 has 13 amino acids. CDR1 LNHNV and CDR2 YYDKDF come from the germline V gene (reference sequence). V dropped 3 bases and J dropped 4 bases, with 10 bases sitting between them. CDR3 loop: CATSSRRLYEQYF. DNA of the CDR3: TGTGCCACCAGCAGTCGACGGTTATACGAGCAGTACTTC.

This clonotype was seen a handful of times. V and J are TRBV4-3 and TRBJ2-3; 13 positions match TRBD2. Germline CDR1 reads LGHNA; CDR2 reads YSLEER. Unmatched junction bases numbered 13, after V lost 4 bases and J lost 0 bases. The CDR3 is 20 amino acids. This CDR3 is CASSLTVTSGRPCSTDTQYF. CDR3 nucleotide sequence: TGCGCCAGCAGCCTGACCGTGACTAGCGGGAGGCCTTGTAGCACAGATACGCAGTATTTT.

The genes are TRBV20-1 and TRBJ2-1; 11 bases line up with TRBD2. This CDR3 region has 14 residues. CDR1 DFQATT and CDR2 SNEGSKA come from the germline V gene (reference sequence). Unmatched junction bases numbered 4, after V lost 5 bases and J lost 4 bases. Written as DNA, the CDR3 is TGCAGTGCTGTAGCGGGAGGGAGTTACAATGAGCAGTTCTTC. This sequence encodes CSAVAGGSYNEQFF.

Comments on this clonotype: A read error may explain this, as a much larger clone is one base away. This chain joins TRBV7-3 and TRBJ2-1; 10 bases are shared with TRBD2. Germline-derived CDR1 and CDR2 are SGHTA and FQGTGA. This CDR3 is 17 amino acids long. The CDR3 is CAGSQAGGPVSYNEQFF. The CDR3 nucleotides are TGTGCCGGCAGCCAAGCGGGAGGGCCTGTCTCCTACAATGAGCAGTTCTTC.

This clonotype has just a few counts. V and J are TRBV27 and TRBJ1-5; weak D call: TRBD1 (6 bases). V was trimmed by 3 bases and J by 2 bases, leaving 11 bases between them. CDR3 length equals 15 residues. Germline-derived CDR1 and CDR2 are MNHEY and SMNVEV (reference sequence). This CDR3 is CASSFRQDGNQPQHF. The CDR3 DNA reads TGTGCCAGCAGTTTCCGACAGGACGGCAATCAGCCCCAGCATTTT.

This sequence joins TRBV27 and TRBJ2-5; D is possibly TRBD1 or TRBD2 (5 bases each). Trimming removed 8 bases from V and 4 bases from J, with 11 bases in between. CDR1 is MNHEY and CDR2 is SMNVEV in the germline V gene (reference sequence). This CDR3 is built from 12 residues. The CDR3 loop reads CASGDRGETQYF. For the CDR3, the DNA is TGTGCCAGCGGGGACCGCGGAGAGACCCAGTACTTC.